The 10 T cell receptor beta chains reported below all come from one sample, sequenced in a study of breast tumors, draining lymph nodes, adjacent tissues. TCRdb analysed the multiplex PCR reads with MiXCR anew, one entry per CDR3 protein. The sample gives 150,000 to 200,000 distinct CDR3 sequences, roughly 30% of which show up once; about 4.5% is in the top ten. Samples came from axillary lymph nodes draining the breast cancer. Sequences were obtained from axillary lymph node tissue. Receptor source: a female donor with breast cancer. Some clones in this sample may be carry-over from other donors' samples.

This clonotype has ten or more counts. The chain recombines TRBV6-1 with TRBJ2-5, with 12 bases aligning to TRBD2. The CDR3 is 18 residues long. Looked up from germline, CDR1 is MNHNS and CDR2 is SASEGT. After removal of 2 bases from V and 5 bases from J, the junction contained 12 bases not matched to a gene. CDR3 DNA sequence: TGTGCCAGCAGTGAACCGACTAGCGGGGGTTTTGGGATGGAGACCCAGTACTTC. This sequence encodes CASSEPTSGGFGMETQYF.

The table lists this clonotype with many counts. CDR3 DNA: TGTGCCAGCAGTGACACGCCTCGGAGACTCGCAGGAGGGAATGAGCAGTTCTTC. It codes for CASSDTPRRLAGGNEQFF. This rearrangement joins TRBV6-4 to TRBJ2-1; maybe TRBD2 (6 bases). The germline V and J ends were trimmed by 2 bases and 7 bases, with 24 bases remaining between them. Germline assignment: CDR1 MRHNA and CDR2 SNTAGT. The CDR3 runs 18 residues.

The table lists this clonotype with a few counts. The chain carries TRBV6-5 and TRBJ2-5; 8 nucleotides agree with TRBD2. The CDR3 contains 15 residues. The V and J ends lost 0 bases and 4 bases, in that order; junction bases with no gene match: 4. Germline values: CDR1 MNHEY, CDR2 SVGAGI. The CDR3 coding sequence is TGTGCCAGCAGTTACTCGTTCCGGGGGGGAGAGACCCAGTACTTC. Translating it yields CASSYSFRGGETQYF.

On this clonotype itself: One end of the junction is discordant with germline, which a read error may explain. CDR3 sequence (DNA): TGTACCAGCAACTTCCTTGGGGGGTTTCTCGCAGATACGCAGTATTTT. Translating it yields CTSNFLGGFLADTQYF. The chain joins TRBV2 to TRBJ2-3; maybe TRBD2 (6 bases). The germline CDR1 and CDR2 sequences are SNHLY and FYNNEI. The CDR3 covers 16 residues.

This clonotype showed up many times. The chain combines TRBV5-5 with TRBJ2-7; 13 bases fit TRBD2. The CDR3 is 17 amino acids. Trimming cost V 4 bases and J 0 bases; bases outside gene matches: 7. Germline V gives CDR1 SGHKS, CDR2 YYEKEE (reference sequence). The CDR3 DNA is TGTGCCAGCAGCCGACTAGCGGGAGGCTCAAGCTCCTACGAGCAGTACTTC. Amino acid sequence: CASSRLAGGSSSYEQYF.

This clonotype was seen repeatedly, ten times or more. The V gene is TRBV11-2, the J gene TRBJ2-1, with D unresolved. The CDR3 is 12 residues long. Trimming removed 1 base from V and 8 bases from J, with 6 bases in between. From germline, CDR1 is SGHAT and CDR2 FQNNGV. The CDR3 nucleotides are TGTGCCAGCAGCTTAGGACTGTATGAGCAGTTCTTC. This gives the protein CASSLGLYEQFF.

This clonotype was counted at least ten times. The V call is TRBV10-1, the J call TRBJ2-1; 10 nucleotides align to TRBD2. The CDR3 covers 16 residues. After removal of 0 bases from V and 5 bases from J, the junction contained 4 bases not matched to a gene. Germline CDR1 WNHNN, CDR2 SYGVQD (reference sequence). CDR3: CASSESSSGGNNEQFF. The CDR3 nucleotides read TGCGCCAGCAGTGAGTCTTCTAGCGGGGGTAACAATGAGCAGTTCTTC.

At least ten counts were recorded for this clonotype. J is TRBJ2-3 and V is TRBV9; D not certain. The CDR3 runs 14 residues. The V gene lost 0 bases and the J gene lost 2 bases, with 7 bases spanning the gap. In germline, CDR1 is SGDLS, CDR2 YYNGEE. The CDR3 here is CASSVAGYTDTQYF. Written as DNA, the CDR3 is TGTGCCAGCAGCGTAGCTGGCTACACAGATACGCAGTATTTT.

This clonotype was detected only a few times. Germline is not matched at one junction end, which may reflect a read error. The chain carries TRBV7-9 and TRBJ1-2; D gene unclear. Looked up from germline, CDR1 is SEHNR and CDR2 is FQNEAQ (reference sequence). There are 15 residues in the CDR3. The CDR3: CASSLFDSANYGYPF. CDR3 sequence (DNA): TGTGCCAGCAGCTTATTTGACTCAGCTAACTATGGCTACCCCTTC.

This clonotype was recorded at least ten times. The chain couples TRBV19 to TRBJ2-2, with TRBD2 matching 8 bases. Per germline, CDR1 LNHDA and CDR2 SQIVND (reference sequence). Trimming took 1 base from V and 6 from J; bases not matched to a gene: 10. This CDR3 region has 17 residues. The CDR3 region has the DNA TGTGCCAGTAGTATAGTTCCCCAGCGGGGGATCTCCGGGGAGCTGTTTTTT. This translates into CASSIVPQRGISGELFF.